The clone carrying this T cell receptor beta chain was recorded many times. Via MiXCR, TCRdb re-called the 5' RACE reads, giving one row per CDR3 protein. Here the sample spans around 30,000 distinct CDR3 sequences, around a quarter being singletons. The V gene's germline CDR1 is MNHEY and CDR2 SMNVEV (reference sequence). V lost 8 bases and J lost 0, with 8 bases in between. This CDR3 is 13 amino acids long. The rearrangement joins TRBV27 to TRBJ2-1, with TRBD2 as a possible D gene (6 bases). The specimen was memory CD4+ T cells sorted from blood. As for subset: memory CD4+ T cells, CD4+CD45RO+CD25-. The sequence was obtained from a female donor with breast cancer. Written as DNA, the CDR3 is TGTGCCAGCCGGGAGAGCTCCTACAATGAGCAGTTCTTC. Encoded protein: CASRESSYNEQFF.